This T cell receptor (beta chain) was captured by sequencing in a study of T cell changes during pregnancy in multiple sclerosis. Data came from immunoSEQ multiplex PCR; TCRdb stores just in-frame clones and leaves some out. Of fewer than 85,000 clones listed, around 93% are singletons. Sequences were derived from peripheral blood, sampled in the second trimester of pregnancy. The clonotype comes from a female donor with multiple sclerosis, enrolled in a pregnancy study.

The CDR3, as DNA: TGCAGACTGGAACGCGGCAATGAGCAGTTCTTC. Translated: CRLERGNEQFF. The chain uses TRBV20-1 and TRBJ2-1, with D unclear. Looked up from germline, CDR1 is DFQATT and CDR2 is SNEGSKA (reference sequence). The CDR3 is 11 amino acids.